This TCR beta chain was sequenced in a study of T cell changes during pregnancy in multiple sclerosis. Trimming at V came to 1 base and at J to 5 bases, leaving 12 bases not matched to a gene. CDR1 and CDR2 (germline): SGHNT, YYREEE (reference sequence). CDR3 length equals 18 residues. Repertoires were generated with immunoSEQ multiplex PCR, while TCRdb's copy carries only in-frame clones and drops some. This repertoire shows about 72,000 clones, 91% found once; its top ten account for around 0.64%. This chain joins TRBV5-4 and TRBJ2-1, with 10 bases fitting TRBD2. Sequences were derived from peripheral blood, sampled in the third trimester of pregnancy. This clonotype was obtained from a female donor in good health, enrolled as a control in a pregnancy study. Here the CDR3 DNA reads TGTGCCAGCAGCTTGAAGTGGCTAGCGGGAGTGGGGGACAATGAGCAGTTCTTC. Translated: CASSLKWLAGVGDNEQFF.